One and the same sample provided the 17 T cell receptor beta chains below, sequenced in a study of blood T cell repertoires in COVID-19. This table comes from immunoSEQ multiplex PCR, and its TCRdb copy is limited to in-frame clones, with some not included. The repertoire holds roughly 160,000 clones, with over 65% as singletons. Sequencing input: peripheral blood. The receptors here all came from a woman older than 75 with acute or convalescent COVID-19.

The genes are TRBV30 and TRBJ1-1, with 9 bases matching TRBD1. Germline CDR1 and CDR2: GTSNPN and SVGIG (reference sequence). The trim removed 0 bases at V and 3 bases at J, leaving 2 bases unmatched. This CDR3 contains 14 residues. The CDR3 loop is CAWSVGQGHTEAFF. As DNA, the CDR3 is TGTGCCTGGAGTGTTGGACAGGGGCACACTGAAGCTTTCTTT.

The rearrangement uses TRBV29-1 and TRBJ2-3; a possible D gene is TRBD2 (6 bases). The CDR3 sequence is 18 residues long. The germline CDR1 and CDR2 sequences are SQVTM and ANQGSEA. Trimming took 6 bases from V and 0 from J, leaving 25 bases between them. The CDR3, as DNA: TGCAGCGTGGGGCTTTTTCTAACCCCGGGACTTAGCACAGATACGCAGTATTTT. Amino acid sequence: CSVGLFLTPGLSTDTQYF.

This clone was recorded a few times. CDR3 sequence: CAISELPAGLDTQYF. In DNA, the CDR3 is TGTGCCATCAGTGAGCTCCCAGCGGGGTTAGATACGCAGTATTTT. The V call is TRBV10-3, the J call TRBJ2-3; 7 bases map to TRBD2. Trimming removed 2 bases from V and 5 bases from J; junction bases left unmatched: 7. The germline gives CDR1 ENHRY, CDR2 SYGVKD. The length of the CDR3 is 15 residues.

The rearrangement uses TRBV9 and TRBJ2-2; 11 bases line up with TRBD2. The CDR3 totals 16 residues. The germline V gene encodes CDR1 SGDLS and CDR2 YYNGEE. V gave up 4 bases and J gave up 6 bases; unmatched junction bases: 8. The CDR3 nucleotides are TGTGCCAGCAGCCGAACCACTAGCGGGAGTGCCGGGGAGCTGTTTTTT. It translates to CASSRTTSGSAGELFF.

This chain connects TRBV5-1 to TRBJ2-7; weak D call: TRBD1 (6 bases). Per the germline V gene, CDR1 is SGHRS and CDR2 is YFSETQ. V was cut by 6 bases and J by 3 bases, with 16 bases left in between. The CDR3 extends over 14 amino acids. The CDR3 nucleotides are TGCGCCAGCACCCCCTCGACAGGCGGCTACGAGCAGTACTTC. Its translation: CASTPSTGGYEQYF.

CDR3 coding DNA: TGTGCCAGCAGCCCGGGACTAGCGGGAGACGAGCAGTACTTC. It specifies CASSPGLAGDEQYF. This chain links TRBV7-2 with TRBJ2-7, with 14 bases identical to TRBD2. The V segment lost 5 bases and the J segment 5 bases; nucleotides outside the gene matches: 2. Per germline, CDR1 SGHTA and CDR2 FQGNSA. The CDR3 covers 14 residues. The entire variable domain, with the rest obtained from reference TRBV7-2 and TRBJ2-7, is as follows: GAGVSQSPSNKVTEKGKDVELRCDPISGHTALYWYRQSLGQGLEFLIYFQGNSAPDKSGLPSDRFSAERTGGSVSTLTIQRTQQEDSAVYLCASSPGLAGDEQYFGPGTRLTVT.

CDR3 nucleotides: TGTGCCAGCACCGGACCGGGACAGGGGTCTGGAAACACCATATATTTT. It is translated as CASTGPGQGSGNTIYF. The chain joins TRBV7-9 to TRBJ1-3, with 10 bases lining up with TRBD1. The J segment lost 1 base and the V segment lost 7 bases, leaving 7 bases of the junction unmatched. The germline V gene encodes CDR1 SEHNR and CDR2 FQNEAQ (reference sequence). CDR3 length equals 16 residues.

The J gene is TRBJ2-7, the V gene TRBV4-1; TRBD1 agrees at 10 bases. Germline V gene sequence: CDR1 MGHRA, CDR2 YSYEKL. This CDR3 contains 16 residues. V shed 3 bases, J shed 1 base, and the junction held 6 bases outside the gene matches. The CDR3 here is CASSQALDRGSYEQYF. CDR3 bases: TGCGCCAGCAGCCAGGCCTTGGACAGGGGGTCCTACGAGCAGTACTTC.

The CDR3 DNA reads TGCAGTGCTAGTCTCCGGGAGGCGTCCACAGATACGCAGTATTTT. It specifies CSASLREASTDTQYF. The chain employs TRBV20-1 and TRBJ2-3; TRBD2 matches at 7 bases. Germline CDR1 is DFQATT and CDR2 is SNEGSKA (reference sequence). V shed 3 bases and J 2 bases; nucleotides not matched to a gene: 8. The CDR3 extends over 15 amino acids.

V and J are TRBV19 and TRBJ1-2; D is unresolved. CDR3 size: 14 residues. Trimming pared 9 bases from V and 1 base from J, leaving 15 bases between. Looked up from germline, CDR1 is LNHDA and CDR2 is SQIVND (reference sequence). CDR3 protein: CARIRSFSNYGYTF. CDR3 bases: TGTGCCAGGATAAGAAGCTTTAGTAACTATGGCTACACCTTC. Full variable domain (rest looked up from reference TRBV19 and TRBJ1-2): DGGITQSPKYLFRKEGQNVTLSCEQNLNHDAMYWYRQDPGQGLRLIYYSQIVNDFQKGDIAEGYSVSREKKESFPLTVTSAQKNPTAFYLCARIRSFSNYGYTFGSGTRLTVV.

This clone was counted a single time. The chain has TRBV6-2 or TRBV6-3 and TRBJ2-5; D gene uncertain. Trimming pared 0 bases from V and 5 bases from J, leaving 7 bases between. Germline CDR1 MNHEY, CDR2 SVGEGT. CDR3 length equals 13 residues. The CDR3 DNA is TGTGCCAGCAGTTACTCGTTATATGAGACCCAGTACTTC. This gives the protein CASSYSLYETQYF.

The CDR3 coding sequence is TGTGCCTGGAATAAGGGGGCAGGGGAGCTGTTTTTT. Residues: CAWNKGAGELFF. This rearrangement joins TRBV30 to TRBJ2-2, with 7 bases lining up with TRBD1. CDR3 length: 12 amino acids. Looked up from germline, CDR1 is GTSNPN and CDR2 is SVGIG (reference sequence). V shed 4 bases, J shed 8 bases, and the junction held 4 bases outside the gene matches.

The genes are TRBV5-4 and TRBJ1-6; 7 nucleotides agree with TRBD1. Germline V gene data show CDR1 as SGHNT and CDR2 as YYREEE (reference sequence). This CDR3 has 18 residues. Trimming at V came to 0 bases and at J to 7 bases, leaving 13 bases not matched to a gene. The CDR3 bases are TGTGCCAGCAGCTTGGCCCCTCAGGGGGGAAAAAGGAATTCACCCCTCCACTTT. Translation: CASSLAPQGGKRNSPLHF.

Remarks on this clone: The same CDR3 also results from other DNA sequences found in this sample. The chain employs TRBV9 and TRBJ2-1, with 11 bases fitting TRBD2. The CDR3 has 15 residues. The germline V gene encodes CDR1 SGDLS and CDR2 YYNGEE. With V trimmed by 4 bases and J by 4 bases, 4 bases remained unmatched. CDR3 DNA sequence: TGTGCCAGCAGCCCTGGGACTAGCGGATACAATGAGCAGTTCTTC. It yields the protein CASSPGTSGYNEQFF.

The chain links TRBV10-2 to TRBJ1-5; D call uncertain. The CDR3 has 14 amino acids. V was clipped by 0 bases and J by 5 bases, with 8 bases between them. Germline assignment: CDR1 WSHSY and CDR2 SAAADI. In DNA, the CDR3 is TGCGCCAGCAGTGAGTCTACAGAGCATCAGCCCCAGCATTTT. As protein: CASSESTEHQPQHF.

The chain couples TRBV19 to TRBJ2-5; possibly TRBD2 for D (5 bases). Germline CDR1 and CDR2: LNHDA and SQIVND (reference sequence). The CDR3 extends over 11 amino acids. The V gene lost 11 bases and the J gene lost 7 bases, with 14 bases spanning the gap. The CDR3 sequence is CAAGGFGTQYF. CDR3 nucleotides: TGTGCCGCGGGCGGTTTCGGGACCCAGTACTTC. The complete variable domain, with remaining parts taken from reference TRBV19 and TRBJ2-5, reads DGGITQSPKYLFRKEGQNVTLSCEQNLNHDAMYWYRQDPGQGLRLIYYSQIVNDFQKGDIAEGYSVSREKKESFPLTVTSAQKNPTAFYLCAAGGFGTQYFGPGTRLLVL.

The genes are TRBV14 and TRBJ1-2; D ambiguous. CDR3 size: 13 residues. Germline assignment: CDR1 SGHDN and CDR2 FVKESK. V dropped 6 bases and J dropped 4 bases, with 12 bases sitting between them. CDR3 amino acids: CASSQPDTYGYTF. In nucleotides, the CDR3 is TGTGCCAGCAGTCAACCCGACACCTATGGCTACACCTTC.